This entry lists 19 T cell receptor beta chains sequenced from one sample in a study of T-cell memory formation after mild COVID-19. TCRdb reprocessed the 5' RACE reads with MiXCR, giving one entry per CDR3 protein. The data show about 400,000 distinct CDR3 sequences, more than 15% seen once. Source material: PBMCs or a T cell subset sorted from them (not recorded which). The receptors were gathered from a man aged 18 to 35 who had mild COVID-19 (a few samples of this study predate the infection). Cell type and time point are not known.

The CDR3 DNA sequence: TGTGCCAGCACCCAGGGGGGAAATGAAAAACTGTTTTTT. This codes for CASTQGGNEKLFF. The gene calls are TRBV28 and TRBJ1-4; TRBD1 matches 7 bases. The junction had 4 bases not matched to a gene; V was cut back by 7 bases and J by 5 bases. Germline CDR1 MDHEN, CDR2 SYDVKM. This CDR3 comprises 13 residues.

This chain connects TRBV7-9 to TRBJ1-1; D gene unclear. The V gene's germline CDR1 is SEHNR and CDR2 FQNEAQ (reference sequence). V lost 1 base, J lost 1 base, and 7 bases lay in between. The CDR3 runs to 14 residues. CDR3 protein: CASSLGFWNTEAFF. In DNA form, the CDR3 reads TGTGCCAGCAGCTTAGGATTCTGGAACACTGAAGCTTTCTTT. Variable domain in full (rest from reference TRBV7-9 and TRBJ1-1): DTGVSQNPRHKITKRGQNVTFRCDPISEHNRLYWYRQTLGQGPEFLTYFQNEAQLEKSRLLSDRFSAERPKGSFSTLEIQRTEQGDSAMYLCASSLGFWNTEAFFGQGTRLTVV.

This clonotype was seen a handful of times. The chain employs TRBV4-2 and TRBJ2-1; 14 bases agree with TRBD2. This CDR3 region has 16 residues. CDR1 is LGHNA, CDR2 YNFKEQ, per germline. Unmatched junction bases numbered 5, after V lost 0 bases and J lost 10 bases. The CDR3 region is CASSQETSGGAWEQFF. The DNA of the CDR3 is TGTGCCAGCAGCCAAGAGACTAGCGGGGGGGCATGGGAGCAGTTCTTC.

V and J are TRBV7-7 and TRBJ2-3, with D tentatively TRBD1 (6 bases). From germline, CDR1 is SSHAT and CDR2 FNYEAQ (reference sequence). The CDR3 is 16 residues long. V was trimmed by 1 base and J by 3 bases, leaving 14 bases between them. The CDR3 DNA follows: TGTGCCAGCAGCTTAGGGTTGGACAGTGGAACAGATACGCAGTATTTT. Protein sequence: CASSLGLDSGTDTQYF.

This rearrangement joins TRBV7-2 to TRBJ1-5, with D unclear. Germline V CDR1 and CDR2: SGHTA, FQGNSA. V was shortened by 5 bases and J by 2 bases, with 16 bases between the two germline ends. This CDR3 is built from 16 residues. CDR3 bases: TGTGCCAGCAGCACCCACGAAGGGATGGGCAATCAGCCCCAGCATTTT. Translating it yields CASSTHEGMGNQPQHF.

This chain links TRBV5-1 with TRBJ2-7, with 8 nucleotides matching TRBD1. Germline CDR1 SGHRS, CDR2 YFSETQ. V was clipped by 0 bases and J by 0 bases; unmatched bases: 5. This CDR3 spans 16 amino acids. This CDR3 reads CASSLVAGGVSYEQYF. The CDR3 region has the DNA TGCGCCAGCAGCTTGGTAGCAGGGGGCGTCTCCTACGAGCAGTACTTC.

This chain uses TRBV5-1 with TRBJ1-2; D is undetermined. Germline V CDR1 and CDR2: SGHRS, YFSETQ. The CDR3 loop spans 14 amino acids. Trimming shortened V by 4 bases and J by 6 bases, and 16 bases separated the two germline ends. The CDR3 region has the DNA TGCGCCAGCAGCCTGAAAACGAAGGAGGATGGCTACACCTTC. Amino acid sequence: CASSLKTKEDGYTF.

The chain employs TRBV9 and TRBJ2-7; D gene unclear. Between the trimmed V and J ends, which lost 4 bases and 2 bases, there was a span of 10 bases. The CDR3 contains 13 residues. Germline V lookup: CDR1 SGDLS, CDR2 YYNGEE. The CDR3 here is CASSPDLAYEQYF. CDR3 DNA: TGTGCCAGCAGCCCGGACCTAGCCTACGAGCAGTACTTC.

V and J are TRBV9 and TRBJ2-1, with D hard to call. The germline gives CDR1 SGDLS, CDR2 YYNGEE. This CDR3 is 14 amino acids long. V was clipped by 1 base and J by 4 bases, with 9 bases between them. CDR3 bases: TGTGCCAGCAGCGTAAGTCAGATTTACAATGAGCAGTTCTTC. It is translated as CASSVSQIYNEQFF.

The rearrangement uses TRBV9 and TRBJ1-1, with 7 bases identical to TRBD1. This CDR3 region has 14 residues. The germline V gene encodes CDR1 SGDLS and CDR2 YYNGEE. V shed 3 bases, J shed 4 bases, and the junction held 6 bases outside the gene matches. In DNA, the CDR3 is TGTGCCAGCAGCGCCAGGGGGTCGTTCACTGAAGCTTTCTTT. Translating it yields CASSARGSFTEAFF. Full variable domain (missing parts from reference TRBV9 and TRBJ1-1): DSGVTQTPKHLITATGQRVTLRCSPRSGDLSVYWYQQSLDQGLQFLIQYYNGEERAKGNILERFSAQQFPDLHSELNLSSLELGDSALYFCASSARGSFTEAFFGQGTRLTVV.

The chain joins TRBV28 to TRBJ1-6; 7 bases are shared with TRBD1. This CDR3 contains 17 residues. V shed 5 bases, J shed 3 bases, and the junction held 10 bases outside the gene matches. Germline CDR1 reads MDHEN; CDR2 reads SYDVKM. In DNA form, the CDR3 reads TGTGCCAGCAGTCTAGGGACAGCCAAGATCTATAATTCACCCCTCCACTTT. Translation gives CASSLGTAKIYNSPLHF.

In its sample, this clonotype was seen a few times. The chain joins TRBV24-1 to TRBJ1-4; TRBD1 matches 9 bases. Unmatched junction bases numbered 3, after V lost 3 bases and J lost 5 bases. Germline loops: CDR1 KGHDR, CDR2 SFDVKD. The CDR3 runs to 15 residues. CDR3 coding DNA: TGTGCCACCAGTGATACAGGACAGGGGAATGAAAAACTGTTTTTT. This sequence encodes CATSDTGQGNEKLFF.

The J gene is TRBJ2-2, the V gene TRBV7-2; D tentatively reads TRBD1 or TRBD2 (5 bases each). From germline, CDR1 is SGHTA and CDR2 FQGNSA. Trimming removed 3 bases at V and 5 bases at J, with 13 bases between. CDR3 length: 15 residues. For the CDR3, the DNA is TGTGCCAGCAGCTTTAGGGACGTTTGGACCGGGGAGCTGTTTTTT. The encoded protein is CASSFRDVWTGELFF.

This sequence joins TRBV5-1 and TRBJ2-5; D is undetermined. V was pared by 3 bases and J by 4 bases, with 13 bases between. The germline V gene encodes CDR1 SGHRS and CDR2 YFSETQ. This CDR3 has 14 amino acids. CDR3 residues: CASSSQPVGETQYF. The CDR3, as DNA: TGCGCCAGCAGCTCCCAGCCAGTGGGAGAGACCCAGTACTTC.

This clonotype appeared many times. The V and J genes are TRBV20-1 and TRBJ2-1, with TRBD2 matching 8 bases. The CDR3 totals 15 residues. After removal of 0 bases from V and 2 bases from J, the junction contained 3 bases not matched to a gene. The V gene's germline CDR1 is DFQATT and CDR2 SNEGSKA (reference sequence). CDR3 sequence: CSARDGAGAYNEQFF. DNA for the CDR3: TGCAGTGCTAGAGATGGAGCGGGGGCCTACAATGAGCAGTTCTTC.

This clonotype was counted a few times. The chain combines TRBV29-1 with TRBJ2-1; D not certain. The CDR3 sequence is 13 residues long. Germline lookup yields CDR1 SQVTM and CDR2 ANQGSEA. V dropped 4 bases and J dropped 2 bases, with 9 bases sitting between them. CDR3 in amino acids: CSVVDTTYNEQFF. CDR3 coding DNA: TGCAGCGTTGTTGACACTACCTACAATGAGCAGTTCTTC.

In nucleotides, the CDR3 is TGCGCCAGCAGCGGGACAACGGAAAACATTCAGTACTTC. Translated: CASSGTTENIQYF. The chain couples TRBV5-1 to TRBJ2-4, with D perhaps TRBD1 (6 bases). Trimming cost V 4 bases and J 5 bases, with 10 bases left between them. Germline CDR1 is SGHRS and CDR2 is YFSETQ. CDR3 size: 13 residues. Full variable domain (missing parts from reference TRBV5-1 and TRBJ2-4): KAGVTQTPRYLIKTRGQQVTLSCSPISGHRSVSWYQQTPGQGLQFLFEYFSETQRNKGNFPGRFSGRQFSNSRSEMNVSTLELGDSALYLCASSGTTENIQYFGAGTRLSVL.

This clonotype was recorded a few times. This sequence joins TRBV20-1 and TRBJ1-5, with no clear D. V was cut by 6 bases and J by 6 bases, with 18 bases left in between. The length of the CDR3 is 14 residues. CDR1 and CDR2 from the germline V gene are DFQATT and SNEGSKA (reference sequence). DNA of the CDR3: TGCAGTGCCAAACCCTCGGGGATAGGTCAGCCCCAGCATTTT. It is translated as CSAKPSGIGQPQHF.

This rearrangement joins TRBV11-2 to TRBJ2-5; D might be TRBD2 (6 bases). The germline gives CDR1 SGHAT, CDR2 FQNNGV. This CDR3 contains 13 residues. Trimming stripped 5 bases from V and 2 bases from J, with 9 bases between. CDR3 bases: TGTGCCAGCAGCCGGGAGAGGCAAGAGACCCAGTACTTC. Translation gives CASSRERQETQYF.